The clone carrying this TCR beta chain was detected only a few times. Its specificity is not known. The sample originates from a study of blood T cells in healthy people across ages. Notes on the study in general: Roughly linearly, TCR beta diversity per million T cells fell as age increased.

The V end was cut by 2 bases, the J end by 8 bases, with 12 bases between. This CDR3 is built from 13 residues. The V gene's germline CDR1 is MNHNY and CDR2 SVGAGI (reference sequence). Using a J-beta primer mix together with a sample-barcoded 5' primer, a second PCR was run for roughly 6 to 12 cycles. TCRdb used MiXCR to reprocess the 5' RACE reads, holding one entry per CDR3 protein. The table has 1.5 million to 2 million distinct CDR3 sequences, about 30% seen once; the top ten hold 7.7%. This TCR was recovered from a woman aged 25 to 45 in good health. Specimen: blood. This chain connects TRBV6-6 to TRBJ1-2, with no clear D. CDR3 DNA: TGTGCCAGCAGTTACGACACCCATGGGGGCTACACCTTC. Protein sequence: CASSYDTHGGYTF.